The source of this T cell receptor beta chain is a study of blood T cell repertoires in COVID-19. Looking at the study overall: Some COVID-19 samples were acute and others convalescent; all came from the United States, Italy and Spain. Sources were T cells, B-cell-depleted T cells, or PBMCs; the material itself was cDNA or gDNA.

V shed 1 base and J shed 2 bases, with 21 bases lying between them. CDR1 and CDR2 (germline): MNHNS, SASEGT. The CDR3 is 19 residues long. Study processing details: Reference gene primer amplification in the assay estimated nucleated cell counts. The method was immunoSEQ multiplex PCR; TCRdb's version includes in-frame clones alone and lacks a portion of them. V and J calls and clone size are given by that table; D and trimming were obtained from the DNA. The sample carries 200,000 to 250,000 clones, roughly 87% recorded once. The TCR originated in a middle-aged man with active or convalescent COVID-19. The V gene is TRBV6-1, the J gene TRBJ1-5; D gene unclear. Sequencing was performed on peripheral blood. The CDR3 loop is CASSEGPSKWLAGNQPQHF. The CDR3 region has the DNA TGTGCCAGCAGTGAAGGTCCCAGTAAATGGTTAGCGGGCAATCAGCCCCAGCATTTT.